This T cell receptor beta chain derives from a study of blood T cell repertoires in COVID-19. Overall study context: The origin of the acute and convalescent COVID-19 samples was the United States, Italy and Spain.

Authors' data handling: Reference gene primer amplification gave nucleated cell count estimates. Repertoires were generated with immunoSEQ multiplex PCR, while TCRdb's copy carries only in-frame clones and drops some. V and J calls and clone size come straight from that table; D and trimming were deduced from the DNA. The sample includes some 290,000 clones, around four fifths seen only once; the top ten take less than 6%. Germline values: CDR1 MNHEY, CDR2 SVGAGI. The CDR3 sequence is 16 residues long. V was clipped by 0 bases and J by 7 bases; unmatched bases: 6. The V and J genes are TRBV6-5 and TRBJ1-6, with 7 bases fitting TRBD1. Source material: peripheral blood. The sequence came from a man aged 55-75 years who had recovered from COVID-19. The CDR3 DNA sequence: TGTGCCAGCAGTTACTCGGCGAGAGGGGGCAATTCACCCCTCCACTTT. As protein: CASSYSARGGNSPLHF.